These 14 T cell receptor beta chains originate from one sample sequenced in a study of blood T cells in healthy people across ages. It was with a sample-barcoded 5' primer and a J-beta primer mix that a second PCR of roughly 7 to 11 cycles was run. From the 5' RACE reads, TCRdb called clonotypes with MiXCR, one entry per CDR3 protein. The sample has some 900,000 distinct CDR3 sequences, 48% seen once. What was sequenced was blood. The receptors here all came from a man aged 25 to 40 in good health.

This chain connects TRBV5-1 to TRBJ2-1; perhaps TRBD1 as D (5 bases). Germline V lookup: CDR1 SGHRS, CDR2 YFSETQ. The CDR3 totals 14 residues. Trimming stripped 4 bases from V and 5 bases from J, with 13 bases between. CDR3 in amino acids: CASSTPTVDNEQFF. CDR3 nucleotide sequence: TGCGCCAGCAGCACCCCGACAGTTGACAATGAGCAGTTCTTC.

The sample holds a few counts of this clonotype. The genes are TRBV3-1 and TRBJ1-1, with D uncertain. Deletions cut 6 bases from V and 0 bases from J, with 5 bases between. The CDR3 contains 12 residues. CDR1 is LGHDT, CDR2 YNNKEL, per germline (reference sequence). The CDR3 nucleotides read TGTGCCAGCAGATCGGTGAACACTGAAGCTTTCTTT. It codes for CASRSVNTEAFF. Combining the CDR3 with reference TRBV3-1 and TRBJ1-1 gives the whole variable domain DTAVSQTPKYLVTQMGNDKSIKCEQNLGHDTMYWYKQDSKKFLKIMFSYNNKELIINETVPNRFSPKSPDKAHLNLHINSLELGDSAVYFCASRSVNTEAFFGQGTRLTVV.

CDR3: CASSSGVRIYGYTF. Written as DNA, the CDR3 is TGTGCCAGCAGTTCAGGGGTCCGGATCTATGGCTACACCTTC. The chain joins TRBV6-5 to TRBJ1-2; maybe TRBD1 (6 bases). Germline CDR1 and CDR2: MNHEY and SVGAGI. The V end was cut by 4 bases, the J end by 4 bases, with 13 bases between. This CDR3 contains 14 residues.

This clonotype came up a few times. V and J are TRBV3-1 and TRBJ1-2; TRBD1 matches at 7 bases. This CDR3 is 14 amino acids long. V shed 0 bases and J 7 bases; nucleotides not matched to a gene: 5. From germline, CDR1 is LGHDT and CDR2 YNNKEL (reference sequence). The CDR3 nucleotides read TGTGCCAGCAGCCAAGAGTACAGGGGACGTGGCTACACCTTC. Amino acids: CASSQEYRGRGYTF.

This sequence joins TRBV10-2 and TRBJ1-2; weak D call: TRBD1 (6 bases). This CDR3 contains 14 residues. Germline loops: CDR1 WSHSY, CDR2 SAAADI. Trimming cost V 2 bases and J 3 bases, with 10 bases left between them. The CDR3 protein is CASSETGQYYGYTF. Here the CDR3 DNA reads TGCGCCAGCAGTGAGACCGGACAGTACTATGGCTACACCTTC.

The rearrangement links TRBV2 to TRBJ2-6; D is tentatively TRBD1 or TRBD2 (6 bases each). Germline V gives CDR1 SNHLY, CDR2 FYNNEI. Trimming removed 5 bases from V and 4 bases from J, with 18 bases in between. There are 17 residues in the CDR3. CDR3 in DNA: TGTGCCAGCAGTCCCCGGGGGACACCGGTCGGGGCCAACGTCCTGACTTTC. The encoded protein is CASSPRGTPVGANVLTF.

V gene TRBV27 combines with J gene TRBJ2-3; D call uncertain. The CDR3 is 14 residues long. Germline CDR1 is MNHEY and CDR2 is SMNVEV (reference sequence). Trimming took off 5 bases at V and 2 bases at J, with 11 bases between the two ends. The CDR3 reads CASSVARNTDTQYF. The CDR3 nucleotides read TGTGCCAGCAGTGTCGCCAGAAACACAGATACGCAGTATTTT.

This clonotype came up a few times. The rearrangement links TRBV27 to TRBJ2-3; 11 bases are shared with TRBD2. The CDR3 has 16 residues. V lost 3 bases and J lost 2; bases outside the gene matches: 4. In germline, CDR1 is MNHEY, CDR2 SMNVEV (reference sequence). CDR3 bases: TGTGCCAGCAGTTTCACTAGCGGGGGAATCACAGATACGCAGTATTTT. It yields the protein CASSFTSGGITDTQYF.

The chain uses TRBV9 and TRBJ2-1; possibly TRBD2 for D (7 bases). CDR3 length: 15 residues. From germline, CDR1 is SGDLS and CDR2 YYNGEE. V lost 0 bases and J lost 7, with 14 bases in between. CDR3 sequence (DNA): TGTGCCAGCAGCGTAGAGGGGGGGCTTAAGAATGAGCAGTTCTTC. Protein: CASSVEGGLKNEQFF.

V usage is TRBV7-9 and J usage is TRBJ2-7; D call uncertain. There are 12 residues in the CDR3. V lost 3 bases to trimming and J lost 12 bases, with 15 bases between them. Germline-derived CDR1 and CDR2 are SEHNR and FQNEAQ (reference sequence). CDR3 coding DNA: TGTGCCAGCAGCTTGGGCTCAGCAGGAACGTACTTC. This codes for CASSLGSAGTYF.

The CDR3 DNA follows: TGTGCCACATCGAAAACTGAAGCTTTCTTT. It encodes CATSKTEAFF. J is TRBJ1-1 and V is TRBV11-3, with D uncertain. Germline assignment: CDR1 SGHNT and CDR2 YENEEA. The CDR3 has 10 amino acids. The V gene lost 10 bases and the J gene lost 5 bases, with 8 bases spanning the gap.

This clonotype was counted between two and nine times. The rearrangement joins TRBV29-1 to TRBJ2-7; 12 nucleotides agree with TRBD2. The V gene end was trimmed by 6 bases and the J gene end by 3 bases; junction bases not matched to a gene: 6. The CDR3 covers 14 residues. Germline CDR1 is SQVTM and CDR2 is ANQGSEA. Written as DNA, the CDR3 is TGCAGCGTGATGACTAGCGGGGGTTTCTACGAGCAGTACTTC. Translating it yields CSVMTSGGFYEQYF.

The V call is TRBV10-3, the J call TRBJ1-2, with D perhaps matching TRBD1 (5 bases). Germline loops: CDR1 ENHRY, CDR2 SYGVKD. This CDR3 has 16 amino acids. V lost 5 bases to trimming and J lost 3 bases, with 19 bases between them. CDR3 sequence: CAISSGTESSHYGYTF. In nucleotides, the CDR3 is TGTGCCATCAGTTCCGGGACTGAGTCTTCCCACTATGGCTACACCTTC.

The J gene is TRBJ2-3, the V gene TRBV10-3; D unresolved. CDR1 is ENHRY and CDR2 is SYGVKD in the germline V gene. The CDR3 length is 12 residues. V was clipped by 0 bases and J by 9 bases, with 7 bases between them. The CDR3 bases are TGTGCCATCAGTGAGTCTGTGGAGACGCAGTATTTT. Translation: CAISESVETQYF.